This paragraph reports one T cell receptor beta chain. Its antigen has not been determined. Base qualities are missing; no much larger clone stands one base away. Based on the germline V gene, the CDR1 and CDR2 sequences are LGHNA and YNFKEQ. The CDR3 covers 15 residues, taking in both the cysteine and the phenylalanine. Only the CDR3 DNA is retained, 45 bases long and in frame from the first base. The V and J ends are trimmed by 0 bases and 1 base, leaving 7 bases between them. Each collaborating institution followed its own protocols to collect whole blood in K2EDTA tubes. For TCRbeta analysis, collaborators shipped samples in one of three forms: frozen whole blood, isolated PBMCs, or DNA extracted from either of those sample types. The immunoSEQ Assay, a bias-controlled multiplex PCR, was used to amplify TCRbeta CDR3 regions from genomic DNA. Per the source publication's procedure: Nucleated cell counts per sample were estimated from amplification of reference gene primers within the assay. To quantify the absolute abundance of each unique TCRbeta CDR3 rearrangement, sequence reads were collapsed and filtered. For each sample, productive Simpson clonality was calculated by taking the square root of Simpson's diversity index across productive rearrangements. The immuneACCESS repertoire file appears here via TCRdb, limited to in-frame rearrangements. These files lack a portion of the clones; in checked studies, under half of the deficit traces to unresolved V genes, and the cause of the others is not known. V, J and clone size derive from that table, while D and trimming were established from the DNA sequence. Within this sample are about 140,000 clones, with more than 75% of them counted one time only. The ten largest clones take up less than 15% of the sample.

These data originate in a study of blood T cell repertoires in COVID-19 (dated by TCRdb to the early 2020s). Broadly, across the study: Samples covering the acute and convalescent phases of COVID-19 were provided by collaborators in the United States, Italy and Spain. The repertoires were made available in a free public database intended to serve as a resource for research on the immune response to SARS-CoV-2. Nearly every sample came with metadata listing a de-identified subject ID, COVID-19 status, age in years and sex. Subjects who had been exposed to COVID-19, were actively infected with it, or had recovered from it provided the deeply sampled blood TCRbeta repertoires that made up the dataset. Where available, HLA class I and class II types were taken from metadata supplied by the sample provider and were not determined by assay-based typing. The material from the prospective study consisted of cDNA or gDNA derived from T cells, B-cell-depleted T cells, or PBMCs. The samples were drawn from the first 160 participants of the ongoing ImmuneRACE study and from 950 to 1,500 subjects provided by 6 global collaborators.

Study-level results and caveats: Clinical and demographic metadata were provided uncurated, with the amount varying by source and participant.

The chain uses TRBV4-2 and TRBJ1-5, and possibly TRBD1, on 5 matching bases. Sequenced sample: peripheral blood. This clonotype was obtained from a man at least 80 years old with acute or convalescent COVID-19. The DNA reads as follows: TGTGCCAGCAGCCAAGACGGGGGAAGCAATCAGCCCCAGCATTTT. This yields the protein CASSQDGGSNQPQHF.